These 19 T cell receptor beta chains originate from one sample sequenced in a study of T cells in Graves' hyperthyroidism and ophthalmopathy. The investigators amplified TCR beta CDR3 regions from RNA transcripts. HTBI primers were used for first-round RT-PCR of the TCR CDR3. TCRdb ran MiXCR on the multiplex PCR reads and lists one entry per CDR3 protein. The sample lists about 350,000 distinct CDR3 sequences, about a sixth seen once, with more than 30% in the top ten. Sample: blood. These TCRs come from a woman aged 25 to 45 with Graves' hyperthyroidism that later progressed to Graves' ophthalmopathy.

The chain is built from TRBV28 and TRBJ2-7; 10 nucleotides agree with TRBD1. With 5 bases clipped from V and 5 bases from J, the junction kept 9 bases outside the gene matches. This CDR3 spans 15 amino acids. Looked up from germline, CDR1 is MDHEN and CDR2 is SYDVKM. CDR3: CASSPHRDRGHEQYF. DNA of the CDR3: TGTGCCAGCAGTCCTCACCGGGACAGGGGTCACGAGCAGTACTTC.

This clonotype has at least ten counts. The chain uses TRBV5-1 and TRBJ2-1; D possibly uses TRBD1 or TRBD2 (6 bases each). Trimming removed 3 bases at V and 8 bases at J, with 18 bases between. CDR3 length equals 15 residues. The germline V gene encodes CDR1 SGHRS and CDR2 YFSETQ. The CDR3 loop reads CASSSGGTHGDEQFF. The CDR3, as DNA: TGCGCCAGCAGCTCGGGCGGGACACATGGCGATGAGCAGTTCTTC.

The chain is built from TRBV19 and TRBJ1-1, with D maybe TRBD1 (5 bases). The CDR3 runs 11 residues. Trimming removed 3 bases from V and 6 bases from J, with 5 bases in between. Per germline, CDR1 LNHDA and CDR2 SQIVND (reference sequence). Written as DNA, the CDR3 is TGTGCCAGTAGTATGACAGCTGAAGCTTTCTTT. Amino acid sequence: CASSMTAEAFF. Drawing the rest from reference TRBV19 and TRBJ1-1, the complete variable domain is DGGITQSPKYLFRKEGQNVTLSCEQNLNHDAMYWYRQDPGQGLRLIYYSQIVNDFQKGDIAEGYSVSREKKESFPLTVTSAQKNPTAFYLCASSMTAEAFFGQGTRLTVV.

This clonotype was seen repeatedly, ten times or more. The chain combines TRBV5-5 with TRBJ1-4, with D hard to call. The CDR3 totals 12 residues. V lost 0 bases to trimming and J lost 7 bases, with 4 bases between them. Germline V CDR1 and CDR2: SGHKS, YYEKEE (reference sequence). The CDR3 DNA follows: TGTGCCAGCAGCTTGGACAGTGAAAAACTGTTTTTT. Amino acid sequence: CASSLDSEKLFF.

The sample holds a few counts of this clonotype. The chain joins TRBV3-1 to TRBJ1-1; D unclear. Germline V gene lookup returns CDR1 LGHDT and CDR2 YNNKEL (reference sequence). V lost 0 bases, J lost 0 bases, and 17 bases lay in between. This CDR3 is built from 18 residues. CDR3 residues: CASSQDWSTASMNTEAFF. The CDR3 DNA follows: TGTGCCAGCAGCCAAGATTGGTCTACAGCCTCAATGAACACTGAAGCTTTCTTT.

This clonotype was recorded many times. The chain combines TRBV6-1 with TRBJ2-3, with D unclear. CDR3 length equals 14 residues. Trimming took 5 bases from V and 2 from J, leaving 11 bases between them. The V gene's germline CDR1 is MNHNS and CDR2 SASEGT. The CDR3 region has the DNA TGTGCCAGCAGTTTACAAAGTCACACAGATACGCAGTATTTT. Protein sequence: CASSLQSHTDTQYF.

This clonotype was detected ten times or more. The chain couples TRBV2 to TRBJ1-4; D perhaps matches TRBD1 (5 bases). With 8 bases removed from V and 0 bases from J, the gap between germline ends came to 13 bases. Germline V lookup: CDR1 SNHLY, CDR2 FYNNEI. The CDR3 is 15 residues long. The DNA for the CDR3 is TGTGCCAGCGGGGGGAAGGCGACAACTAATGAAAAACTGTTTTTT. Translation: CASGGKATTNEKLFF.

CDR3 DNA: TGTGCCAGCAGTACGACAGGGGGCAAGGAGAGAGAAAAACTGTTTTTT. Translation: CASSTTGGKEREKLFF. The chain has TRBV2 and TRBJ1-4; 10 bases map to TRBD1. Trimming took 5 bases from V and 8 from J; bases not matched to a gene: 11. The CDR3 has 16 residues. The germline CDR1 and CDR2 sequences are SNHLY and FYNNEI.

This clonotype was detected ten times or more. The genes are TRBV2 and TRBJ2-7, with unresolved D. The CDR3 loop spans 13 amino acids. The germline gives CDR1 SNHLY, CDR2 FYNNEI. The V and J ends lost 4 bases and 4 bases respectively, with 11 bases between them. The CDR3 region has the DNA TGTGCCAGCAGTGTATCACCTACGTACGAGCAGTACTTC. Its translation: CASSVSPTYEQYF. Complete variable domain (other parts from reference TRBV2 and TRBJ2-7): EPEVTQTPSHQVTQMGQEVILRCVPISNHLYFYWYRQILGQKVEFLVSFYNNEISEKSEIFDDQFSVERPDGSNFTLKIRSTKLEDSAMYFCASSVSPTYEQYFGPGTRLTVT.

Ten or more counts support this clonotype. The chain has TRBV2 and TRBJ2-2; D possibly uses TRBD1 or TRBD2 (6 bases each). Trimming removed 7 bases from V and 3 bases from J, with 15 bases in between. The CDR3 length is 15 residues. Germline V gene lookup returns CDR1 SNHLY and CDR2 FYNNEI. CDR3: CASIRGDRYTGELFF. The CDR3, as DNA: TGTGCCAGCATAAGGGGGGATAGGTACACCGGGGAGCTGTTTTTT.

CDR3 sequence: CASSVGRGLVSGANVLTF. The CDR3 DNA sequence: TGTGCCAGCAGTGTTGGCAGGGGTCTAGTTTCTGGGGCCAACGTCCTGACTTTC. The rearrangement links TRBV27 to TRBJ2-6; weak D call: TRBD1 (6 bases). Trimming left V 5 bases short and J 1 base short, with 18 bases between. Germline V lookup: CDR1 MNHEY, CDR2 SMNVEV (reference sequence). The CDR3 sequence is 18 residues long.

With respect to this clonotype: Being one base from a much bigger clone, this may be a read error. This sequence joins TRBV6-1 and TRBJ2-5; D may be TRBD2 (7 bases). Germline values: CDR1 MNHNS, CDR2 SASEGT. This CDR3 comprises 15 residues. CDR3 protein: CAGSEEWGGAETQYF. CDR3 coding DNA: TGTGCCGGCAGTGAGGAGTGGGGGGGGGCGGAGACCCAGTACTTC.

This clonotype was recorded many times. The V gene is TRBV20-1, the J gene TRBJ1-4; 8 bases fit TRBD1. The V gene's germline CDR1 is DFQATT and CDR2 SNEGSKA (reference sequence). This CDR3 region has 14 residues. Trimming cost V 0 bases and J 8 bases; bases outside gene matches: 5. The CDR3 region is CSARDLQGDEKLFF. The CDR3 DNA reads TGCAGTGCTAGAGATCTACAGGGGGACGAAAAACTGTTTTTT.

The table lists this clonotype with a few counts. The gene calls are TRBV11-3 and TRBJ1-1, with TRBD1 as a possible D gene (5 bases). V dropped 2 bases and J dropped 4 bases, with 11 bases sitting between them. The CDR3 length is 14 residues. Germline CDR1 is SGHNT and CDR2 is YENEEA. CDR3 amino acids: CASSLTGAGTEAFF. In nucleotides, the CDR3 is TGTGCCAGCAGCTTAACAGGAGCGGGCACTGAAGCTTTCTTT.

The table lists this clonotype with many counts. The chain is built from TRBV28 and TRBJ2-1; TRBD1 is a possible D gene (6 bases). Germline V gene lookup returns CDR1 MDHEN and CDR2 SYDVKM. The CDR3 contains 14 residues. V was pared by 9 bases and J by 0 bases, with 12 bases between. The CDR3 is CASYQGSSYNEQFF. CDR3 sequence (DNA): TGTGCCAGTTATCAGGGGTCCTCCTACAATGAGCAGTTCTTC.

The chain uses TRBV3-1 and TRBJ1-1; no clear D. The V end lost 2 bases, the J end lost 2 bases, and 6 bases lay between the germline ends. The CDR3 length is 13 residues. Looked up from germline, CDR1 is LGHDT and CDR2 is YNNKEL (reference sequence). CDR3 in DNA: TGTGCCAGCAGCCAATTCCCAAACACTGAAGCTTTCTTT. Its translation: CASSQFPNTEAFF. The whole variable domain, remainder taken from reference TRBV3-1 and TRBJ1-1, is DTAVSQTPKYLVTQMGNDKSIKCEQNLGHDTMYWYKQDSKKFLKIMFSYNNKELIINETVPNRFSPKSPDKAHLNLHINSLELGDSAVYFCASSQFPNTEAFFGQGTRLTVV.

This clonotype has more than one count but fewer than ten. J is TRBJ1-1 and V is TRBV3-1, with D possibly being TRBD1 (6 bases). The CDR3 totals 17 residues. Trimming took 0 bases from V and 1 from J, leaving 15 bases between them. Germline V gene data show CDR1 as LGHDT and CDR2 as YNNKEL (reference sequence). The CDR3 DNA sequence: TGTGCCAGCAGCCAAGATTTGGGGGGCGGGAGGAACACTGAAGCTTTCTTT. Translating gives CASSQDLGGGRNTEAFF.

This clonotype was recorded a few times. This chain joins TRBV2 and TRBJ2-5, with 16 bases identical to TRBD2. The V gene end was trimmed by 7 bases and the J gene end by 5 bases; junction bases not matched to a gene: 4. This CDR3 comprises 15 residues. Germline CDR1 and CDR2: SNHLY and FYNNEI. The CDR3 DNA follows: TGTGCCAGCATTGGGACTAGCGGGGGGGGGGAGACCCAGTACTTC. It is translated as CASIGTSGGGETQYF. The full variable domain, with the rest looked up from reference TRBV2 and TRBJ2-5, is EPEVTQTPSHQVTQMGQEVILRCVPISNHLYFYWYRQILGQKVEFLVSFYNNEISEKSEIFDDQFSVERPDGSNFTLKIRSTKLEDSAMYFCASIGTSGGGETQYFGPGTRLLVL.

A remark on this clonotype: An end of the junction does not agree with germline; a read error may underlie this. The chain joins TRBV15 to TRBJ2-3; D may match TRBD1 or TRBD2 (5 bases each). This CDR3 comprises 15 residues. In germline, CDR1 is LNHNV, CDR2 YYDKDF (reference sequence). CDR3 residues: CATSGDSGPLLAQYF. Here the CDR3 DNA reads TGTGCCACCAGCGGAGACTCGGGGCCGCTCCTCGCGCAGTATTTT.